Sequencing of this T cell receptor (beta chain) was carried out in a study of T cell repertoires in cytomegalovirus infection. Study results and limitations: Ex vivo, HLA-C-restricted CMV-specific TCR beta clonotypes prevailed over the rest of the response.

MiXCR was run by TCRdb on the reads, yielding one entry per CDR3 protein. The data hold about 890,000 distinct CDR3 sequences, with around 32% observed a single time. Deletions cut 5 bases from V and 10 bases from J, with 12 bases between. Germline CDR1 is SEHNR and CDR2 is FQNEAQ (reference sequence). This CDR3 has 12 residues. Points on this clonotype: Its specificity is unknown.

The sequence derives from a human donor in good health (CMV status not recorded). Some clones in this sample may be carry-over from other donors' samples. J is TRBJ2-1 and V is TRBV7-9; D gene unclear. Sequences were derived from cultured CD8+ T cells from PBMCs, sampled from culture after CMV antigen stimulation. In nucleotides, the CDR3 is TGTGCCAGCAGCCCTCCCCGAAGGGAGCAGTTCTTC. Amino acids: CASSPPRREQFF.